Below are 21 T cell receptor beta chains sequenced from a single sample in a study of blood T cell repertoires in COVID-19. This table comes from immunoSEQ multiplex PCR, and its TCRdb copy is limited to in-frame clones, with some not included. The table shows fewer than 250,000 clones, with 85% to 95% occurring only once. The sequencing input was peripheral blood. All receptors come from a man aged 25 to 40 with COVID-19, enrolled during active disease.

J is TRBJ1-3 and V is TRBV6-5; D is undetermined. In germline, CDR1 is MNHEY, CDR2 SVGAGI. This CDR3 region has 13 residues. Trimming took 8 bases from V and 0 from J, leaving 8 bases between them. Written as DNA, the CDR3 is TGTGCCAGCGCCCGGGGCTCTGGAAACACCATATATTTT. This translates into CASARGSGNTIYF.

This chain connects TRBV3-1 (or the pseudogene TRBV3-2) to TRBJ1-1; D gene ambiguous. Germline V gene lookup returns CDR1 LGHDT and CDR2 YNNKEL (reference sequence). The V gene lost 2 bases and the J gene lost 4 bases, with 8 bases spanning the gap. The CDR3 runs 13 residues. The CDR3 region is CASSQFDSTEAFF. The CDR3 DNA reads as TGTGCCAGCAGCCAATTCGATAGCACTGAAGCTTTCTTT.

Written as DNA, the CDR3 is TGTGCCAGCAGCGACAGGGTATTTGATTCACCCCTCCACTTT. Translating it yields CASSDRVFDSPLHF. The rearrangement joins TRBV6-5 to TRBJ1-6, with 7 bases matching TRBD1. With 6 bases clipped from V and 8 bases from J, the junction kept 7 bases outside the gene matches. The germline CDR1 and CDR2 sequences are MNHEY and SVGAGI. This CDR3 is 14 amino acids long.

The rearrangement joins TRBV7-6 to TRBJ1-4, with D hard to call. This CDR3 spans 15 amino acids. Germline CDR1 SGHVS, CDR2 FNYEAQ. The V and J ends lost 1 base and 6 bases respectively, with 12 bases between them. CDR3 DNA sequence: TGTGCCAGCAGCTTAGTGTCCAGGCCCGATGAAAAACTGTTTTTT. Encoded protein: CASSLVSRPDEKLFF.

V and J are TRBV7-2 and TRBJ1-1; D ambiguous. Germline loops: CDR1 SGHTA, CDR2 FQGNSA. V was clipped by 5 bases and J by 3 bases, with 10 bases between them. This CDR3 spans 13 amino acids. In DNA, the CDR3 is TGTGCCAGCAGCCGCCCCCCAGACACTGAAGCTTTCTTT. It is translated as CASSRPPDTEAFF.

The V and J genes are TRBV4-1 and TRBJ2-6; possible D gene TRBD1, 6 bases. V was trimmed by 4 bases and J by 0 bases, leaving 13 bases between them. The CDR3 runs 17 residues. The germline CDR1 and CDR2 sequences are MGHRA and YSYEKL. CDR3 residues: CASSLRGRGSGANVLTF. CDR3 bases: TGCGCCAGCAGCCTCCGTGGCAGGGGCTCTGGGGCCAACGTCCTGACTTTC.

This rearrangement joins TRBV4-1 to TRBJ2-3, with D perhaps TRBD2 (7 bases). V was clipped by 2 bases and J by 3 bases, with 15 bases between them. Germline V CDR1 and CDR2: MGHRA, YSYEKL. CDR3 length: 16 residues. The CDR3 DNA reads TGCGCCAGCAGCCAACAAGCCGGGGGGCCGACAGATACGCAGTATTTT. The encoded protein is CASSQQAGGPTDTQYF.

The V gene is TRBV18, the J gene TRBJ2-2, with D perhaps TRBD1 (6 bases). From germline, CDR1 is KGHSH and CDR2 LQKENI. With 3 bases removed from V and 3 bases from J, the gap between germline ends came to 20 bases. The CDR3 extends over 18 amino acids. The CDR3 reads CASSPSLTGSSDTGELFF. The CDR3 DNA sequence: TGTGCCAGCTCACCGTCCCTGACAGGCTCCTCGGACACCGGGGAGCTGTTTTTT.

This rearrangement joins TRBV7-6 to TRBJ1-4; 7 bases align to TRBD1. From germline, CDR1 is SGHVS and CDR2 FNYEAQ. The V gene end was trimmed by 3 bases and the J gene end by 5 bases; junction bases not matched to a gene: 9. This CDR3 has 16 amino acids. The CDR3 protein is CASSLVGQVENEKLFF. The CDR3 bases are TGTGCCAGCAGCTTGGTAGGACAGGTGGAAAATGAAAAACTGTTTTTT.

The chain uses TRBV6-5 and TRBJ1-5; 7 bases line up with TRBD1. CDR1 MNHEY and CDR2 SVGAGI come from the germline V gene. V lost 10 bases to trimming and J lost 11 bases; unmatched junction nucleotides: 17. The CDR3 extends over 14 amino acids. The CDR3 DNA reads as TGTGCCACCTTCGACAGGGAAAGAGGTTTGACCCAGCATTTT. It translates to CATFDRERGLTQHF.

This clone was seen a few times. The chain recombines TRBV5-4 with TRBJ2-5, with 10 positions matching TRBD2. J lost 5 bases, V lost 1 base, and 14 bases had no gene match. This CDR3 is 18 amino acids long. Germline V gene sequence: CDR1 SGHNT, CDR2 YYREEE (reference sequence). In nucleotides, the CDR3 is TGTGCCAGCAGCTTGAAGCGGGGGGGCCGTAGGACCCCGGAGACCCAGTACTTC. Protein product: CASSLKRGGRRTPETQYF.

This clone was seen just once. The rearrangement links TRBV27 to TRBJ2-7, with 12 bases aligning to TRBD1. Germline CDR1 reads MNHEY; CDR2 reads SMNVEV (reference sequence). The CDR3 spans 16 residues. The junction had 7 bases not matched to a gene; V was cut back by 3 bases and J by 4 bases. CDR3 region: CASSFGTGGAGYEQYF. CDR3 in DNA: TGTGCCAGCAGTTTTGGGACAGGGGGCGCCGGGTACGAGCAGTACTTC.

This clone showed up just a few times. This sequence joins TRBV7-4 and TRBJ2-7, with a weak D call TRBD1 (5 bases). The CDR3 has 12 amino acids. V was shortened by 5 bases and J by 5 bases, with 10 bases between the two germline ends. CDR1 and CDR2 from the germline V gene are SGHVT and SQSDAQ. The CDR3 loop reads CASSLRGHEQYF. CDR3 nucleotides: TGTGCCAGCAGCCTAAGGGGCCACGAGCAGTACTTC.

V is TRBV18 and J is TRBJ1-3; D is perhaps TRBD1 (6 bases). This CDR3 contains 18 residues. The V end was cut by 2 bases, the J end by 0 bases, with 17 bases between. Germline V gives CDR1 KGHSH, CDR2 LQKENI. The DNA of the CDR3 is TGTGCCAGCTCACCATTCGCCGGACAGCTGAGCTCTGGAAACACCATATATTTT. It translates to CASSPFAGQLSSGNTIYF.

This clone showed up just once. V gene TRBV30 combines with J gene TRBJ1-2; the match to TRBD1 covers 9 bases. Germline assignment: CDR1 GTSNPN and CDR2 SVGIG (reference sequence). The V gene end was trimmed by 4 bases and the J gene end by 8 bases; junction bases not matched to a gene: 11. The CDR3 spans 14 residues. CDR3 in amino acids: CAWTPPGTGFGYTF. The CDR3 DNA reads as TGTGCCTGGACCCCACCTGGGACAGGGTTCGGCTACACCTTC.

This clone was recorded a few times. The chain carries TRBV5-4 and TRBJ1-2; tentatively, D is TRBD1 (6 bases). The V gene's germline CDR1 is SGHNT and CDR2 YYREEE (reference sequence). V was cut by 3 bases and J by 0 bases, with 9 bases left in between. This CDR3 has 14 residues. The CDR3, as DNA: TGTGCCAGCAGCTGGGGGACACCTAACTATGGCTACACCTTC. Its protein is CASSWGTPNYGYTF.

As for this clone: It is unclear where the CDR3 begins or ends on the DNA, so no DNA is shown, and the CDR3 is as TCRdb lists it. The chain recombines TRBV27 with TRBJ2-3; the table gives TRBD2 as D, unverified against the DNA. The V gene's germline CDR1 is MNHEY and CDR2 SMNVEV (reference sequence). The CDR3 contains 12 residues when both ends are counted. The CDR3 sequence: CASSSSVDTQYF.

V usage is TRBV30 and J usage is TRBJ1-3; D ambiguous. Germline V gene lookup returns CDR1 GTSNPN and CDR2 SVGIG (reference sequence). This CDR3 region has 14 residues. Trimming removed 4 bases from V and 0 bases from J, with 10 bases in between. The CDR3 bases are TGTGCCTGGACCGAACAGAGCTCTGGAAACACCATATATTTT. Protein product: CAWTEQSSGNTIYF.

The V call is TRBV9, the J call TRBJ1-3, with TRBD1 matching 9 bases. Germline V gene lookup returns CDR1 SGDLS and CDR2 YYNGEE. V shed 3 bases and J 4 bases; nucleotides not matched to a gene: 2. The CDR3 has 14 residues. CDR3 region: CASSATGGGNTIYF. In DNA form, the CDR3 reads TGTGCCAGCAGCGCCACAGGGGGCGGAAACACCATATATTTT.

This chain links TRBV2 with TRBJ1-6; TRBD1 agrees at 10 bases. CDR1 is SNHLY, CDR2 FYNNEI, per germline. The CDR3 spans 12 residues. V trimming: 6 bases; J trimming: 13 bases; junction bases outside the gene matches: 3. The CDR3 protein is CASSRTGGPLHF. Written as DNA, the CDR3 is TGTGCCAGCAGCAGGACAGGGGGTCCCCTCCACTTT.

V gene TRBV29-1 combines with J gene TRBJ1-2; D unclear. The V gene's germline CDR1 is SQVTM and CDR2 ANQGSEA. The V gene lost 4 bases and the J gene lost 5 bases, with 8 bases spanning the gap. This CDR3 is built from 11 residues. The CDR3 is CSVVVAYGYTF. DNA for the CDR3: TGCAGCGTTGTAGTTGCTTATGGCTACACCTTC.